A single sample gave rise to the 13 T cell receptor beta chains below, sequenced in a study of T-cell memory formation after mild COVID-19. MiXCR, applied by TCRdb to the 5' RACE reads, yields one record per CDR3 protein. In the table there are over 300,000 distinct CDR3 sequences, 20% of which are singletons. The sample comprised PBMCs or a T cell subset sorted from them (not recorded which). The receptors were sampled from a man between 18 and 35 years old who had mild COVID-19 (a few samples of this study predate the infection). Cell type and time point are not known.

A few counts support this clonotype. J is TRBJ2-4 and V is TRBV6-6, with 7 bases aligning to TRBD1. The CDR3 contains 15 residues. V lost 0 bases, J lost 4 bases, and 3 bases stayed unmatched. CDR1 MNHNY and CDR2 SVGAGI come from the germline V gene (reference sequence). CDR3 in amino acids: CASSYSGTAKNIQYF. CDR3 coding DNA: TGTGCCAGCAGTTACTCGGGGACAGCTAAAAACATTCAGTACTTC.

This sequence joins TRBV5-4 and TRBJ1-3; D is undetermined. Germline CDR1 SGHNT, CDR2 YYREEE (reference sequence). The CDR3 sequence is 16 residues long. Deletions cut 0 bases from V and 4 bases from J, with 14 bases between. The DNA of the CDR3 is TGTGCCAGCAGCTTGGGTACAAATTTTGAAGGAAACACCATATATTTT. Protein: CASSLGTNFEGNTIYF.

The CDR3 here is CASRGLNEKLFF. Written as DNA, the CDR3 is TGTGCCAGCCGAGGGCTTAATGAAAAACTGTTTTTT. The chain uses TRBV6-2 or TRBV6-3 and TRBJ1-4; D unresolved. The CDR3 spans 12 residues. V lost 8 bases to trimming and J lost 4 bases, with 8 bases between them. Germline V lookup: CDR1 MNHEY, CDR2 SVGEGT.

The rearrangement uses TRBV14 and TRBJ2-5; 8 nucleotides align to TRBD2. V was pared by 1 base and J by 1 base, with 5 bases of the junction left unmatched. This CDR3 is built from 16 residues. Germline CDR1 SGHDN, CDR2 FVKESK. DNA of the CDR3: TGTGCCAGCAGCCAAGGCGGGGGGCGAATCCAAGAGACCCAGTACTTC. Encoded protein: CASSQGGGRIQETQYF.

In this sample, this clonotype turned up a few times. The CDR3: CASSPGTSGAYEQYV. The DNA for the CDR3 is TGTGCCAGCAGTCCCGGGACTAGCGGGGCCTACGAGCAGTACGTC. The V call is TRBV28, the J call TRBJ2-7; 13 bases are a match to TRBD2. The CDR3 runs to 15 residues. Unmatched junction bases numbered 3, after V lost 5 bases and J lost 2 bases. Germline V gene lookup returns CDR1 MDHEN and CDR2 SYDVKM.

This sequence joins TRBV6-5 and TRBJ2-3; no clear D. This CDR3 is built from 17 residues. Germline V lookup: CDR1 MNHEY, CDR2 SVGAGI. The V end lost 6 bases, the J end lost 2 bases, and 21 bases lay between the germline ends. CDR3 sequence reads: CASSRSPFQGSTDTQYF. The CDR3 bases are TGTGCCAGCAGCCGTTCACCTTTCCAAGGATCCACAGATACGCAGTATTTT.

This rearrangement joins TRBV6-2 or TRBV6-3 to TRBJ1-5; D unclear. Trimming removed 6 bases at V and 7 bases at J, with 16 bases between. Germline CDR1 reads MNHEY; CDR2 reads SVGEGT. The CDR3 loop spans 14 amino acids. CDR3 loop: CASRPTTIPQPQHF. DNA for the CDR3: TGTGCCAGCAGACCCACGACGATACCCCAGCCCCAGCATTTT.

The chain couples TRBV6-2 or TRBV6-3 to TRBJ2-7, with 10 bases lining up with TRBD1. After removal of 5 bases from V and 5 bases from J, the junction contained 15 bases not matched to a gene. This CDR3 is 17 amino acids long. Germline-derived CDR1 and CDR2 are MNHEY and SVGEGT. DNA of the CDR3: TGTGCCAGCAGTCCTCACAACCGGGACAGGGGAAGCAACGAGCAGTACTTC. Its translation is CASSPHNRDRGSNEQYF.

This clonotype was counted a few times. The chain uses TRBV28 and TRBJ2-5, with a possible D match to TRBD2 (6 bases). The ends were cut back, 7 bases at V and 1 base at J, with 16 bases in the middle. Per the germline V gene, CDR1 is MDHEN and CDR2 is SYDVKM. The CDR3 consists of 15 residues. CDR3 sequence reads: CASTSTRGLQETQYF. The CDR3 region has the DNA TGTGCCAGCACCAGCACAAGGGGACTCCAAGAGACCCAGTACTTC.

The gene calls are TRBV20-1 and TRBJ2-6; 7 positions match TRBD2. CDR3 length: 17 amino acids. CDR1 is DFQATT, CDR2 SNEGSKA, per germline (reference sequence). Germline trimming cut 1 base from V and 2 bases from J; bases unmatched to any gene: 8. Here the CDR3 reads CSARVSSGVTGANVLTF. The CDR3 DNA follows: TGCAGTGCTAGAGTCTCCAGCGGGGTAACTGGGGCCAACGTCCTGACTTTC.

This clonotype appeared a few times. V usage is TRBV4-1 and J usage is TRBJ1-2; TRBD1 matches 8 bases. V dropped 4 bases and J dropped 7; count of bases not matched to a gene: 11. CDR3 size: 15 residues. Germline loops: CDR1 MGHRA, CDR2 YSYEKL. Here the CDR3 reads CASSPGTGPLSGYTF. CDR3 sequence (DNA): TGCGCCAGCAGCCCCGGGACAGGTCCCCTGAGTGGCTACACCTTC.

The chain links TRBV4-3 to TRBJ2-7, with 9 bases matching TRBD2. V was pared by 3 bases and J by 3 bases, with 9 bases of the junction left unmatched. Germline CDR1 and CDR2: LGHNA and YSLEER. The CDR3 contains 16 residues. In DNA form, the CDR3 reads TGCGCCAGCAGCCAGGATCTCAGCGGGGGGCTCTACGAGCAGTACTTC. It specifies CASSQDLSGGLYEQYF.

The genes are TRBV29-1 and TRBJ1-2; 7 bases are shared with TRBD1. Germline loops: CDR1 SQVTM, CDR2 ANQGSEA. The CDR3 loop spans 12 amino acids. V was pared by 8 bases and J by 7 bases, with 10 bases of the junction left unmatched. CDR3 loop: CSLRTGAGGYTF. The CDR3 DNA reads TGCAGCCTAAGGACAGGTGCTGGTGGCTACACCTTC.